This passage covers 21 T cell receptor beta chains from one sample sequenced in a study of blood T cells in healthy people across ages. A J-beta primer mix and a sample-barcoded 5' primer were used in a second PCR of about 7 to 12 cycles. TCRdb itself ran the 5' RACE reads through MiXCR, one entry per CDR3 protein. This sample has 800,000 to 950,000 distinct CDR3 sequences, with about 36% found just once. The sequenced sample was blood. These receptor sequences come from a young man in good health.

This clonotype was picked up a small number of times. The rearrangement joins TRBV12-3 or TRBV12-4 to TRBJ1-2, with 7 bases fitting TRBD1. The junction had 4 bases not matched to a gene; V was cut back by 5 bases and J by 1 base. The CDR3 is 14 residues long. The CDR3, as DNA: TGTGCCAGCAGTAACAGGGGATTTAACTATGGCTACACCTTC. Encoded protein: CASSNRGFNYGYTF.

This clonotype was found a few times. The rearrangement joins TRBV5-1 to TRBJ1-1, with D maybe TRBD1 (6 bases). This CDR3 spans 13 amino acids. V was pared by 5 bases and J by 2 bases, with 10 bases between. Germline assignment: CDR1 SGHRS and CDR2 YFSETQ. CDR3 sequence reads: CASSGQYNTEAFF. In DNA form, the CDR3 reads TGCGCCAGCAGTGGACAGTATAACACTGAAGCTTTCTTT. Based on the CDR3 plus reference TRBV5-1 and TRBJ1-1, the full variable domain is KAGVTQTPRYLIKTRGQQVTLSCSPISGHRSVSWYQQTPGQGLQFLFEYFSETQRNKGNFPGRFSGRQFSNSRSEMNVSTLELGDSALYLCASSGQYNTEAFFGQGTRLTVV.

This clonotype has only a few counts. This CDR3 is CSVGEDREGGGYTF. CDR3 DNA sequence: TGCAGCGTTGGAGAGGACAGGGAAGGAGGTGGCTACACCTTC. The chain couples TRBV29-1 to TRBJ1-2, with 8 bases identical to TRBD1. Germline V CDR1 and CDR2: SQVTM, ANQGSEA. This CDR3 is 14 amino acids long. After removal of 4 bases from V and 7 bases from J, the junction contained 11 bases not matched to a gene.

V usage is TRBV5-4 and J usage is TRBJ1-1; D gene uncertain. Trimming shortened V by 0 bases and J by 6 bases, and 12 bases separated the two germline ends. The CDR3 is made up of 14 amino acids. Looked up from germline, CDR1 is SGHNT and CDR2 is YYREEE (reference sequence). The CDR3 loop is CASSLDASIPEAFF. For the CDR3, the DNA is TGTGCCAGCAGCTTGGACGCCTCGATCCCTGAAGCTTTCTTT.

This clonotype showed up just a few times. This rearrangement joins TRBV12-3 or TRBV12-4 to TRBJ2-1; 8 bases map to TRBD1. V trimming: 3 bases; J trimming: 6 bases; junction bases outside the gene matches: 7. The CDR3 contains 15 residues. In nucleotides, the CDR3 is TGTGCCAGCAGTTTTACAGGGGGATTGGCCAATGAGCAGTTCTTC. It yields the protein CASSFTGGLANEQFF.

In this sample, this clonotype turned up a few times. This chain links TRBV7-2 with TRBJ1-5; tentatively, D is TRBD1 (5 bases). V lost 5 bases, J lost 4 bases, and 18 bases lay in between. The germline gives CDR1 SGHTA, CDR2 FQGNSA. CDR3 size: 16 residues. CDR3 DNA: TGTGCCAGCAGCCGTGACCCGCCAGGGCGAAATCAGCCCCAGCATTTT. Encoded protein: CASSRDPPGRNQPQHF. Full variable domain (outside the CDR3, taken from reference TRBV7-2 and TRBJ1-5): GAGVSQSPSNKVTEKGKDVELRCDPISGHTALYWYRQSLGQGLEFLIYFQGNSAPDKSGLPSDRFSAERTGGSVSTLTIQRTQQEDSAVYLCASSRDPPGRNQPQHFGDGTRLSIL.

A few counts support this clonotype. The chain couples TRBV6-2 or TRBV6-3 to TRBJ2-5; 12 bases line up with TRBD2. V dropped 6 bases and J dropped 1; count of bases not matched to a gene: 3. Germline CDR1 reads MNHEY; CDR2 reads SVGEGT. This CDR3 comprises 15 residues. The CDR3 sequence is CASSRTSGTQETQYF. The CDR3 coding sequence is TGTGCCAGCAGCCGGACTAGCGGGACCCAAGAGACCCAGTACTTC.

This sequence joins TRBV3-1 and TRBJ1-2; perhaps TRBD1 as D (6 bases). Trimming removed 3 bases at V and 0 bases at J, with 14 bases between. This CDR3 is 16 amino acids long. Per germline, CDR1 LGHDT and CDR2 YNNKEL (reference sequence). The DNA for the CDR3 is TGTGCCAGCAGCCACGGACAGACGCTTACTAACTATGGCTACACCTTC. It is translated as CASSHGQTLTNYGYTF.

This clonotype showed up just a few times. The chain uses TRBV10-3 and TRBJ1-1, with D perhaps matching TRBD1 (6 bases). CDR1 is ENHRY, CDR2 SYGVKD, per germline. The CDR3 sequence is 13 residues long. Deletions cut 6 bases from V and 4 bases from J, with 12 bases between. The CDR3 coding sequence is TGTGCCATCAGGGGGGGCTTCGGCACTGAAGCTTTCTTT. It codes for CAIRGGFGTEAFF.

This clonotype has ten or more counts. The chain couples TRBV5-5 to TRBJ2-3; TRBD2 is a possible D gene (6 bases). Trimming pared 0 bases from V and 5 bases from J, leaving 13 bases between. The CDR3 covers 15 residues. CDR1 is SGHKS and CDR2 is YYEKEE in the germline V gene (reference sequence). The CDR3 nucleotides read TGTGCCAGCAGCTTGGGGAGGGAAAGAGGAGATACGCAGTATTTT. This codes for CASSLGRERGDTQYF.

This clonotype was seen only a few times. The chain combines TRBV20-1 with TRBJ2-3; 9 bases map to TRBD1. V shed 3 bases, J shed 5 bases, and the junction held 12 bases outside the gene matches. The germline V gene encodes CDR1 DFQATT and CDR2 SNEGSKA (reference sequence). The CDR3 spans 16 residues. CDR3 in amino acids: CSASETGGQEGDTQYF. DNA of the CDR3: TGCAGTGCTAGTGAGACAGGGGGACAAGAGGGAGATACGCAGTATTTT.

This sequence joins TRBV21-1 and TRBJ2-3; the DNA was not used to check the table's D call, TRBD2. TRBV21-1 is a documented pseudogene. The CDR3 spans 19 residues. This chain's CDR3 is CASSKVKLAGALNTDTQYF. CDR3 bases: TGTGCCAGCAGCAAAGTGAAACTAGCGGGGGCCCTTAACACAGATACGCAGTATTTT.

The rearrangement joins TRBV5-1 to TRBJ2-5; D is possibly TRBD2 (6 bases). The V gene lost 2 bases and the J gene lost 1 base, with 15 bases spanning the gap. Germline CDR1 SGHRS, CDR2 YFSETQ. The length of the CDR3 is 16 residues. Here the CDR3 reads CASSFSWVSGQETQYF. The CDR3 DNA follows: TGCGCCAGCAGCTTCTCATGGGTTAGCGGCCAAGAGACCCAGTACTTC.

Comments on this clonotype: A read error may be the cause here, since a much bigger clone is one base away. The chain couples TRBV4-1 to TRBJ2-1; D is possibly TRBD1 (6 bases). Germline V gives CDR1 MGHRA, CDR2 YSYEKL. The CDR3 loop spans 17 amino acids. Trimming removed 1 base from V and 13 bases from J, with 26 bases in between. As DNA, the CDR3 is TGCGCCAGCAGCCAAGGTCAATTTTCAAACAGGGAAAACATTCAGTTCTTC. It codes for CASSQGQFSNRENIQFF.

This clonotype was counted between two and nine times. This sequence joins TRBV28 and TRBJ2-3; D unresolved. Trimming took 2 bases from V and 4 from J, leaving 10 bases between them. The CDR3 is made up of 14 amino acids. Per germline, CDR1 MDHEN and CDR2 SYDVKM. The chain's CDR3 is CASSLGASADTQYF. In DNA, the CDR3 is TGTGCCAGCAGTTTAGGAGCTAGTGCAGATACGCAGTATTTT.

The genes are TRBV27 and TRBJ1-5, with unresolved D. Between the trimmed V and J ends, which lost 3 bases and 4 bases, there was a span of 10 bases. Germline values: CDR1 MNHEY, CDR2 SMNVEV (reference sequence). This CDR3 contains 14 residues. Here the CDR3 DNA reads TGTGCCAGCAGTTTGTCACCGATTAATCAGCCCCAGCATTTT. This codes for CASSLSPINQPQHF.

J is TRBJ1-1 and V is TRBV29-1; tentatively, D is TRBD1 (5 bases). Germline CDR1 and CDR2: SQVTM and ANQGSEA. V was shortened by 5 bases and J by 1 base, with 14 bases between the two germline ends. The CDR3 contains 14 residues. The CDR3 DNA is TGCAGCGTTCGCCCGGACAATTGGAACACTGAAGCTTTCTTT. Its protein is CSVRPDNWNTEAFF.

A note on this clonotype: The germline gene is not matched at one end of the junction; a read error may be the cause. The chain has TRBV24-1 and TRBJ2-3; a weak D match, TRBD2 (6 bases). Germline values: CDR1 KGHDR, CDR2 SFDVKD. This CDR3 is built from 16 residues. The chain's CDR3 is CATSDPSGQSTGTQYF. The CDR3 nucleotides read TGTGCCACCAGTGACCCCAGCGGGCAAAGCACAGGTACGCAGTATTTT.

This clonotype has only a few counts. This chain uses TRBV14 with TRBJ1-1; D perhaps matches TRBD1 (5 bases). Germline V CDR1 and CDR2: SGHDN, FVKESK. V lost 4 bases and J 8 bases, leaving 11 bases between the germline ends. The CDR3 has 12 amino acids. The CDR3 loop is CASSPGRIEAFF. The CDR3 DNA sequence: TGTGCCAGCAGCCCGGGACGTATAGAAGCTTTCTTT.

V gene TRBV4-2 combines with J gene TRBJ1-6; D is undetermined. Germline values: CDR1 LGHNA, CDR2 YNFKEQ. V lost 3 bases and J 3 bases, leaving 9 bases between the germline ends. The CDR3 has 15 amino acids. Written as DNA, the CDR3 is TGTGCCAGCAGCCAGGGCACCAGCTATAATTCACCCCTCCACTTT. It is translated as CASSQGTSYNSPLHF.

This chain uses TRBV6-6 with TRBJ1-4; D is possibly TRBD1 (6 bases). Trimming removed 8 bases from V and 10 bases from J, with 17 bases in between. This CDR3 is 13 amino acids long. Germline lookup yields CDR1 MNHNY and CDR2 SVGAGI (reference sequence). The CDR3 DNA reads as TGTGCCAGCGAGTCCACAGGGATTGGAAAACTGTTTTTT. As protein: CASESTGIGKLFF.